This T cell receptor beta chain was recorded in a study of CD8 T cells in ankylosing spondylitis. Libraries for TCR beta were made by quantitative 5'-RACE with molecular barcodes. TCRdb reprocessed the 5' RACE reads via MiXCR and lists one record per CDR3 protein. The data show around 480,000 distinct CDR3 sequences, roughly 15% seen once. With respect to this clonotype: The antigen remains unidentified.

Study findings and constraints: There was reportedly significant enrichment of clones that were disease-linked in matched ankylosing spondylitis synovial fluid. Peripheral blood held disease-linked clones only at relatively low frequency, and these were CD8+. A TCR beta motif of roughly eight highly homologous variants seemed to mark ankylosing spondylitis blood.

Trimming cost V 9 bases and J 5 bases, with 17 bases left between them. Looked up from germline, CDR1 is ENHRY and CDR2 is SYGVKD. The CDR3 loop spans 13 amino acids. Sequenced input: blood, either unsorted or a sorted T cell fraction (not recorded which). The receptor's source is a male donor with ankylosing spondylitis. V and J are TRBV10-3 and TRBJ2-7, with D possibly called TRBD1 or TRBD2 (6 bases each). Here the CDR3 DNA reads TGTGCCATGTCCTATGGGGGGCGTGACGAGCAGTACTTC. Protein product: CAMSYGGRDEQYF.